A single T cell receptor (beta chain) is shown here with its context. This clonotype was counted at least ten times. This clone's antigen is unknown. Base qualities were left out, and no much larger clone turns up one base away. The data were obtained in a study of CD8 T cells in ankylosing spondylitis (TCRdb year 2017). Regarding the complete study: The study profiled T cell receptor beta repertoires in healthy donors and ankylosing spondylitis patients to find disease-linked TCR variants. In total, the full study cohort was made up of 110 or so healthy donors and some 26 ankylosing spondylitis patients. Peripheral blood was sampled, and synovial fluid was also collected from ankylosing spondylitis patients. Broader findings and caveats from the paper: A CD8+ phenotype was shown by the disease-linked clones, which were found at relatively low frequencies in peripheral blood. Some TCR beta motif variants had previously been reported in synovial fluid and blood of reactive arthritis patients, which suggested common disease-initiation mechanisms. The disease-linked clones were reported to be significantly enriched in matched synovial fluid samples from ankylosing spondylitis patients. Blood from ankylosing spondylitis patients appeared to be characterized by a TCR beta motif composed of roughly eight highly homologous amino acid variants.

The CDR3 numbers 14 residues from cysteine through phenylalanine. Of the read, only the CDR3 DNA is kept; its 42 bases are in frame from base 1. V and J lose 8 bases and 0 bases, and a span of 11 bases separates them. This sample was sequenced with an Illumina HiSeq 2500. Quantitative 5'-RACE with molecular barcodes was used to prepare TCR beta libraries. Per the source publication's procedure: A new computational method, built on a probabilistic model of VDJ rearrangement, was used to identify disease-linked TCR variants. TCRdb reprocessed the public reads (quality trimming at Q25 with fastp, clone calling with MiXCR) and kept in-frame beta chains. Rows merge per CDR3 protein into single entries with the most common DNA and genes. The V and J calls, along with clone size, are taken from TCRdb and not from the paper's own processing. For this sample there are about 460,000 distinct CDR3 sequences; approximately 5% appear just once. The ten largest clones represent roughly 3.3% of the sample.

The V and J segments used are TRBV12-3 or TRBV12-4 and TRBJ2-1, with the D segment identity uncertain. The TCR sequence derives from a male donor with ankylosing spondylitis. The sequencing sample was made of blood, either unsorted or a sorted T cell fraction (not recorded which). The DNA is as follows: TGTGCCAGCCGCCACAGCGACTCCTACAATGAGCAGTTCTTC. This codes for CASRHSDSYNEQFF.